Listed here are 7 T cell receptor beta chains from one sample, sequenced in a study of blood T cell repertoires in COVID-19 (dated by TCRdb to about 2020). Preparation of the library involved the immunoSEQ multiplex PCR assay. TCRdb carries this immuneACCESS record with in-frame sequences only. Its versions omit some clonotypes, under half of them owing to an unresolved V gene in the studies checked, with the rest unexplained. This sample is represented by about 480,000 clones; approximately 90% of them were singletons. The ten largest clones capture 1.8% of the sample. The sample consisted of PBMCs or T cells enriched from blood (not recorded which). These receptors originate from a middle-aged woman who had recovered from COVID-19.

The chain recombines TRBV4-3 with TRBJ2-7; D possibly corresponds to TRBD2 (6 bases). The CDR3 has 13 residues. V lost 0 bases, J lost 6 bases, and 9 bases lay in between. Germline V gives CDR1 LGHNA, CDR2 YSLEER. In DNA form, the CDR3 reads TGCGCCAGCAGCCAAGAGGAGGGAGCCGAGCAGTACTTC. Translated, it gives CASSQEEGAEQYF.

This clone was seen a single time. The rearrangement uses TRBV3-1 (or the pseudogene TRBV3-2) and TRBJ1-1; 8 nucleotides agree with TRBD1. There are 16 residues in the CDR3. Germline V gene lookup returns CDR1 LGHDT and CDR2 YNNKEL (reference sequence). With V trimmed by 0 bases and J by 4 bases, 7 bases remained unmatched. CDR3 sequence (DNA): TGTGCCAGCAGCCAAGACAGGGGGCATATGGGCACTGAAGCTTTCTTT. It yields the protein CASSQDRGHMGTEAFF.

V is TRBV7-9 and J is TRBJ2-1; the D gene is possibly TRBD2 (5 bases). The V gene's germline CDR1 is SEHNR and CDR2 FQNEAQ (reference sequence). V dropped 1 base and J dropped 5 bases, with 12 bases sitting between them. The CDR3 is 15 amino acids. CDR3 region: CASSLGRGSHNEQFF. CDR3 bases: TGTGCCAGCAGCTTAGGCCGGGGATCCCACAATGAGCAGTTCTTC. The full variable domain, its missing parts supplied by reference TRBV7-9 and TRBJ2-1, is DTGVSQNPRHKITKRGQNVTFRCDPISEHNRLYWYRQTLGQGPEFLTYFQNEAQLEKSRLLSDRFSAERPKGSFSTLEIQRTEQGDSAMYLCASSLGRGSHNEQFFGPGTRLTVL.

The chain uses TRBV25-1 and TRBJ2-7, with D possibly being TRBD1 (6 bases). Germline CDR1 MGHDK, CDR2 SYGVNS. Trimming stripped 1 base from V and 4 bases from J, with 11 bases between. This CDR3 contains 14 residues. The CDR3 region is CASSEFGRGYEQYF. CDR3 nucleotide sequence: TGTGCCAGCAGTGAATTTGGCAGGGGTTACGAGCAGTACTTC.

This chain connects TRBV25-1 to TRBJ1-2; 8 bases match TRBD1. After removal of 4 bases from V and 8 bases from J, the junction contained 9 bases not matched to a gene. This CDR3 is built from 14 residues. The germline V gene has CDR1 MGHDK and CDR2 SYGVNS. CDR3 coding DNA: TGTGCCAGCAGTGGGACAGGGCGACTCTTGGGCTACACCTTC. Its translation is CASSGTGRLLGYTF.

This chain uses TRBV21-1 with TRBJ1-5; TRBD1, the D gene given by the table, was not confirmed from the DNA. TRBV21-1 is listed as a pseudogene. This CDR3 region has 18 residues. CDR3 loop: CASSKGPGQGYSNQPQHF. The CDR3 region has the DNA TGTGCCAGCAGCAAGGGCCCGGGACAGGGATATAGCAATCAGCCCCAGCATTTT.

The chain joins TRBV7-2 to TRBJ2-2, with 10 bases matching TRBD2. Germline V CDR1 and CDR2: SGHTA, FQGNSA. The CDR3 has 15 residues. The junction had 1 base not matched to a gene; V was cut back by 5 bases and J by 1 base. As DNA, the CDR3 is TGTGCCAGCAGCAAGCGGGAGGGGAACACCGGGGAGCTGTTTTTT. Protein sequence: CASSKREGNTGELFF. Filled out from reference TRBV7-2 and TRBJ2-2, the complete variable domain reads GAGVSQSPSNKVTEKGKDVELRCDPISGHTALYWYRQSLGQGLEFLIYFQGNSAPDKSGLPSDRFSAERTGGSVSTLTIQRTQQEDSAVYLCASSKREGNTGELFFGEGSRLTVL.